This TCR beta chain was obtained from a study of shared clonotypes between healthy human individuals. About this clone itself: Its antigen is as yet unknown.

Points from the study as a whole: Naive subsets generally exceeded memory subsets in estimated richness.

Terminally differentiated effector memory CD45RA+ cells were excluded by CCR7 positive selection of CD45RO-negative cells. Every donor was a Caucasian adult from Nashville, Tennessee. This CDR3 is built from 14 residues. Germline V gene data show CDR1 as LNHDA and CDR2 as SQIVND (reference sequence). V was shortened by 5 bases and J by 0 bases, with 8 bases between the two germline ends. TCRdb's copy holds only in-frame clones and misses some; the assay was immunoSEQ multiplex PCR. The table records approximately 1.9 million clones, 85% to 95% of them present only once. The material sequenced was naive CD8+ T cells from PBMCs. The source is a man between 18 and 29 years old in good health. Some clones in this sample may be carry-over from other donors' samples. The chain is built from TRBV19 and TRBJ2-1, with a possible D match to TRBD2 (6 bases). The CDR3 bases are TGTGCCAGTAGTCAGCGGGTCTCCTACAATGAGCAGTTCTTC. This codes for CASSQRVSYNEQFF.